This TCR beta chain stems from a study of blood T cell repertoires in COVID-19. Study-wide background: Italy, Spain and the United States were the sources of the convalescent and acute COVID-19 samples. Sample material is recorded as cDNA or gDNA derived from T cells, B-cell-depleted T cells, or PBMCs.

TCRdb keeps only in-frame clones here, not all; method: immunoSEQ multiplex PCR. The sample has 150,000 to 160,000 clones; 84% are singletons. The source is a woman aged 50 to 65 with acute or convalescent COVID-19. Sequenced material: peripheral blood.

This CDR3 is CASGYASGGALFGETQYF. The CDR3, as DNA: TGTGCCAGCGGTTACGCTAGCGGGGGGGCCCTTTTCGGAGAGACCCAGTACTTC. This rearrangement joins TRBV5-6 to TRBJ2-5; 12 bases match TRBD2. The CDR3 contains 18 residues. The V segment lost 7 bases and the J segment 4 bases; nucleotides outside the gene matches: 17. Germline CDR1 SGHDT, CDR2 YYEEEE.